A selection of T cell receptor beta chains follows, all from one sample in a study of T cell responses to AZD1222 COVID-19 vaccine. Some clones are missing from TCRdb's copy, which holds only in-frame ones; the method was immunoSEQ multiplex PCR. The profile shows around 100,000 clones, 93% of them singletons. This material consisted of peripheral blood, taken on day 0 of AZD1222 vaccination. The receptors shown here come from an adult in good health. Each CDR3 is given with its conserved first and last residue. D genes are given only for firm matches. Clone sizes are given selectively: once, few, many, or a class where the clone is expanded.

-,TRBJ1-6,TRBV6-5,-,TGTGCCAGCAGTACAGGACCGTGGGGTTCACCCCTCCACTTT,CASSTGPWGSPLHF
-,TRBJ2-2,TRBV3-1/TRBV3-2,TRBD2,TGTGCCAGCAGCCAAAGGACTAGTCGGCTCGGGGAGCTGTTTTTT,CASSQRTSRLGELFF
-,TRBJ1-1,TRBV20-1,-,TGCAGTGCTAGTCTGCACACTGAAGCTTTCTTT,CSASLHTEAFF
-,TRBJ2-3,TRBV7-2,TRBD2,TGTGCCAGCAGCTTAGGGCTAGCGGGAGGTGCAGATACGCAGTATTTT,CASSLGLAGGADTQYF
-,TRBJ1-2,TRBV3-1/TRBV3-2,TRBD1,TGTGCCAGCAGCGTGGGACAGGGTGATGGCTACACCTTC,CASSVGQGDGYTF
-,TRBJ2-1,TRBV19,-,TGTGCCAGTAGTATTAGTTGGGTTTCCACCTACAATGAGCAGTTCTTC,CASSISWVSTYNEQFF
-,TRBJ1-1,TRBV7-2,-,TGTGCCAGCAGCGGCTTTGGGGGGGTCACTGAAGCTTTCTTT,CASSGFGGVTEAFF
-,TRBJ2-2,TRBV6-5,-,TGTGCCAGCAGTCCCCACCGGCAGGTTGTCGGGGAGCTGTTTTTT,CASSPHRQVVGELFF
-,TRBJ1-1,TRBV28,-,TGTGCCAGCAGGCTTAGGGGGGAAGCTTTCTTT,CASRLRGEAFF
-,TRBJ1-2,TRBV4-2,-,TGTGCCAGCAGCCAAGATACAAGTGGCTACACCTTC,CASSQDTSGYTF
-,TRBJ1-6,TRBV9,-,TGTGCCAGCAGCGCTAGCTCCTATAATTCACCCCTCCACTTT,CASSASSYNSPLHF
-,TRBJ1-1,TRBV5-1,TRBD1,TGCGCCAGCAGCGGAAACAGGGGAAAAGCTTTCTTT,CASSGNRGKAFF
-,TRBJ1-5,TRBV19,-,TGTGCCAGTAACTCCCGGGGGCGGAATCAGCCCCAGCATTTT,CASNSRGRNQPQHF
-,TRBJ1-3,TRBV12-2,-,TGTGCAAGTCGCTTAGCTGGGGGGTGGTCTGGAAACACCATATATTTT,CASRLAGGWSGNTIYF
-,TRBJ2-2,TRBV4-2,-,TGTGCCAGCAGCCAAGAGAGGGAGACTGTAAACACCGGGGAGCTGTTTTTT,CASSQERETVNTGELFF
-,TRBJ1-5,TRBV4-3,TRBD1,TGCGCCAGCAGCCAAGATAGAACAGGGGGCGATCAGCCCCAGCATTTT,CASSQDRTGGDQPQHF
-,TRBJ1-1,TRBV7-9,-,TGTGCCAGCAGCTTAGGTTTAGGGCTGGCTTTCTTT,CASSLGLGLAFF
-,TRBJ2-7,TRBV27,TRBD1,TGTGCCAGCAGTGACGGCGGGACAGGCTACGAGCAGTACTTC,CASSDGGTGYEQYF
-,TRBJ1-2,TRBV5-1,TRBD1,TGCGCCAGCAGCTCCCAGACAGGGAGGTCTGGCTACACCTTC,CASSSQTGRSGYTF
once,TRBJ1-6,TRBV6-5,-,TGTGCCAGCAGCCAAACTAGGAATTCACCCCTCCACTTT,CASSQTRNSPLHF
few,TRBJ2-3,TRBV9,-,TGTGCCAGCAGCGACTTTAGCGGAGATACGCAGTATTTT,CASSDFSGDTQYF
-,TRBJ2-5,TRBV6-1,-,TGTGCCAGCAGTGGCCGGTTAGGACGCTGGCAAGAGACCCAGTACTTC,CASSGRLGRWQETQYF
-,TRBJ2-5,TRBV2,TRBD1,TGTGCCAGCAGTGAGTACAGGGGCCGCGAGACCCAGTACTTC,CASSEYRGRETQYF
-,TRBJ1-1,TRBV6-5,-,TGTGCCAGCAGGCGGGGGATGAACACTGAAGCTTTCTTT,CASRRGMNTEAFF
once,TRBJ2-2,TRBV9,TRBD1,TGTGCCAGCAGCGCCGGGACAGCACTCACCGGGGAGCTGTTTTTT,CASSAGTALTGELFF
-,TRBJ2-7,TRBV9,-,TGTGCCAGCAGCGTAGGGTTTCCGGGGACCTACGAGCAGTACTTC,CASSVGFPGTYEQYF
-,TRBJ1-2,TRBV18,TRBD1,TGTGCCAGCTCACCACTGAGACAGGGGGCGGATGGCTACACCTTC,CASSPLRQGADGYTF
-,TRBJ1-5,TRBV7-8,TRBD1,TGTGCCAGCAGCCGGGACAGGGATCAGCCCCAGCATTTT,CASSRDRDQPQHF
-,TRBJ2-3,TRBV7-2,TRBD1,TGTGCCAGCACCCCGGACAGGGGCCTTGTTACGCAGTATTTT,CASTPDRGLVTQYF